This T cell receptor beta chain was documented in a study of T cell responses to AZD1222 COVID-19 vaccine. Study at large: Pooled together were second doses at about 4 or about 12 weeks.

Study outcomes and limitations: Among AZD1222 vaccinees, only five or six were seropositive at baseline. Across spike, vaccine-associated CD4 TCRs were found, dominant at 160-218 and 743-854. Two AZD1222 doses significantly raised spike-specific TCR breadth and depth over controls.

The data were produced by immunoSEQ multiplex PCR, yet TCRdb's version contains in-frame clones alone and is incomplete. The repertoire holds 100,000 or so clones, with about nine tenths as singletons. Regarding this clone: The target antigen is unknown.

V shed 0 bases and J shed 4 bases, with 24 bases lying between them. The CDR3 spans 19 residues. The germline CDR1 and CDR2 sequences are MGHRA and YSYEKL. The specimen was peripheral blood, collected on day 0 of AZD1222 vaccination. This TCR came from an adult in good health. The gene calls are TRBV4-1 and TRBJ1-1; D might be TRBD1 (5 bases). The CDR3: CASSQDPWLTIGDGTEAFF. DNA for the CDR3: TGCGCCAGCAGCCAAGACCCCTGGTTAACCATCGGGGACGGCACTGAAGCTTTCTTT.